This TCR beta chain was captured by sequencing in a study of beta chain features in type 1 diabetes. Regarding the study as a whole: The study found fewer insertions and more deletions at VDJ junctions in type 1 diabetes patients. Researchers cautioned that cDNA sequencing could over-represent cells with high TCR expression. In comparison with healthy donors, patients had naive, central memory and Treg TCRB repertoires that appeared more similar. Type 1 diabetes patients showed a moderate but significant shortening of TCRB CDR3s in all four CD4+ subsets.

V was trimmed by 2 bases and J by 7 bases, leaving 11 bases between them. Germline assignment: CDR1 KGHSH and CDR2 LQKENI. The CDR3 loop spans 13 amino acids. The purity of all sorted populations exceeded 95%. Since all of the isolated RNA was reverse transcribed, expressed TCRB transcripts were what got sequenced. The protocol was immunoSEQ multiplex PCR, while the TCRdb copy is restricted to in-frame clones and leaves out a portion. Here the sample spans 500,000 to 650,000 clones, about an eighth being singletons. About this clone itself: Its target is unknown.

Sequences were obtained from naive CD4+ T cells from blood. This sequence was found in a man aged 30 to 45 with type 1 diabetes. V usage is TRBV18 and J usage is TRBJ1-2; D is ambiguous. The CDR3 DNA sequence: TGTGCCAGCTCACCAGGGCGTAGCGGTGGCTACACCTTC. Translation: CASSPGRSGGYTF. Together with reference TRBV18 and TRBJ1-2, the CDR3 gives the full variable domain: NAGVMQNPRHLVRRRGQEARLRCSPMKGHSHVYWYRQLPEEGLKFMVYLQKENIIDESGMPKERFSAEFPKEGPSILRIQQVVRGDSAAYFCASSPGRSGGYTFGSGTRLTVV.